This TCR beta chain was captured by sequencing in a study of molecular identifiers for immune sequencing clone quantification. Looking at the study overall: In replicates, RNA from roughly 20,000 or 100,000 naive CD8 cells was split five ways, four sequenced. Findings of the study overall: Clonotypes topping 20 RNA copies carried over 99% of effector molecules but under 1% of naive ones. In a background of around 1 million naive cells, spiked Jurkat TCR RNA from one cell was reportedly detectable.

Trimming stripped 7 bases from V and 0 bases from J, with 10 bases between. The CDR3 totals 13 residues. The V gene's germline CDR1 is MNHEY and CDR2 SVGEGT. A single record per CDR3 protein comes from TCRdb applying MiXCR to the PCR reads. The repertoire holds just over 40,000 distinct CDR3 sequences, with around 18% as singletons. Sorting recovered naive CD8 T cells on a CD8+CD4-CCR7+CD45RA+ profile. Ten or more counts support this clonotype. Its antigen is currently unknown. Source material: naive CD8+ T cells from blood, with Jurkat cell RNA spiked in. This sample's subset: FACS-sorted CD8+CD4-CCR7+CD45RA+ naive T cells. The chain uses TRBV6-2 or TRBV6-3 and TRBJ2-7; D gene ambiguous. This receptor was obtained from a human donor in good health. Some libraries in this study had Jurkat cell RNA spiked in. CDR3 region: CASTRRPSYEQYF. The CDR3 DNA follows: TGTGCCAGCACTCGACGGCCCTCCTACGAGCAGTACTTC.